The 30 T cell receptor beta chains listed next were all sequenced from one sample in a study of cytomegalovirus exposure and HLA in healthy donors. PCR amplification relied on 60 Vbeta primers (plus 13 Jbeta primers). Assay used: immunoSEQ multiplex PCR; TCRdb lists only in-frame clones, some missing. The sample consists of 100,000 to 150,000 clones, roughly 76% of them appearing once. Sequenced input: PBMCs. The receptors were sampled from a woman in her fifties or sixties in good health and CMV-seropositive.

The chain is built from TRBV2 and TRBJ2-7; tentatively, D is TRBD2 (6 bases). The V end was cut by 6 bases, the J end by 3 bases, with 15 bases between. The CDR3 has 14 residues. Per the germline V gene, CDR1 is SNHLY and CDR2 is FYNNEI. The CDR3 nucleotides are TGTGCCAGCAGGGCGGGACCGATCAACTACGAGCAGTACTTC. Translating gives CASRAGPINYEQYF.

This rearrangement joins TRBV7-9 to TRBJ2-1, with 10 bases that match TRBD1. The J segment lost 8 bases and the V segment lost 4 bases, leaving 2 bases of the junction unmatched. The CDR3 totals 13 residues. Germline V gene lookup returns CDR1 SEHNR and CDR2 FQNEAQ (reference sequence). The CDR3 loop reads CASSWDRGYEQFF. In nucleotides, the CDR3 is TGTGCCAGCAGCTGGGACAGGGGCTATGAGCAGTTCTTC.

This clone came up many times. V is TRBV6-1 and J is TRBJ1-2; 10 nucleotides align to TRBD1. The CDR3 has 15 residues. Germline trimming cut 3 bases from V and 6 bases from J; bases unmatched to any gene: 7. Germline assignment: CDR1 MNHNS and CDR2 SASEGT. The CDR3, as DNA: TGTGCCAGCAGTGACGCGACAGGGGGCAATGATGGCTACACCTTC. Protein: CASSDATGGNDGYTF.

This clone has only one observation. The chain uses TRBV7-6 and TRBJ2-3; 11 bases line up with TRBD1. The CDR3 has 15 amino acids. V was clipped by 5 bases and J by 4 bases; unmatched bases: 5. Germline CDR1 is SGHVS and CDR2 is FNYEAQ. Here the CDR3 reads CASSRGTGGADTQYF. As DNA, the CDR3 is TGTGCCAGCAGCCGCGGGACAGGGGGAGCAGATACGCAGTATTTT.

J is TRBJ2-7 and V is TRBV6-1; 15 nucleotides align to TRBD2. The J segment lost 2 bases and the V segment lost 6 bases, leaving 2 bases of the junction unmatched. The CDR3 sequence is 15 residues long. CDR1 is MNHNS, CDR2 SASEGT, per germline. For the CDR3, the DNA is TGTGCCAGCAGAGGACTAGCGGGGGGGCCCTACGAGCAGTACTTC. As protein: CASRGLAGGPYEQYF.

The chain couples TRBV7-9 to TRBJ2-1, with D unresolved. CDR1 is SEHNR and CDR2 is FQNEAQ in the germline V gene (reference sequence). With 4 bases removed from V and 4 bases from J, the gap between germline ends came to 8 bases. The CDR3 is made up of 13 amino acids. The CDR3 coding sequence is TGTGCCAGCAGCTCCTCTGTGTACAATGAGCAGTTCTTC. The encoded protein is CASSSSVYNEQFF.

This chain connects TRBV30 to TRBJ1-5, with 9 bases identical to TRBD1. The length of the CDR3 is 15 residues. Germline loops: CDR1 GTSNPN, CDR2 SVGIG (reference sequence). V was pared by 0 bases and J by 4 bases, with 4 bases of the junction left unmatched. The chain's CDR3 is CAWSVGTGQNQPQHF. For the CDR3, the DNA is TGTGCCTGGAGTGTAGGGACAGGGCAGAATCAGCCCCAGCATTTT.

The rearrangement links TRBV4-3 to TRBJ2-5; 8 bases line up with TRBD2. V shed 3 bases, J shed 5 bases, and the junction held 8 bases outside the gene matches. Germline CDR1 reads LGHNA; CDR2 reads YSLEER. This CDR3 has 15 residues. Written as DNA, the CDR3 is TGCGCCAGCAGCCACCAGCGGGAGTTGGGGGAGACCCAGTACTTC. Its translation is CASSHQRELGETQYF.

The chain employs TRBV6-5 and TRBJ2-1, with unresolved D. CDR1 and CDR2 (germline): MNHEY, SVGAGI. Trimming took off 5 bases at V and 0 bases at J, with 8 bases between the two ends. The CDR3 totals 14 residues. CDR3 in DNA: TGTGCCAGCAGTCCCTCTAGCTCCTACAATGAGCAGTTCTTC. Translated: CASSPSSSYNEQFF.

The gene calls are TRBV30 and TRBJ1-5; tentatively, D is TRBD1 (5 bases). Deletions cut 1 base from V and 2 bases from J, with 6 bases between. This CDR3 spans 13 amino acids. CDR1 and CDR2 from the germline V gene are GTSNPN and SVGIG (reference sequence). This CDR3 is CAWSGGGNQPQHF. CDR3 coding DNA: TGTGCCTGGAGTGGGGGGGGCAATCAGCCCCAGCATTTT.

This chain uses TRBV2 with TRBJ1-5; D gene unclear. The CDR3 is 14 amino acids. V lost 8 bases and J lost 0, with 11 bases in between. Germline V gene data show CDR1 as SNHLY and CDR2 as FYNNEI. CDR3 DNA: TGTGCCAGCGGCGGCCCTTATAGCAATCAGCCCCAGCATTTT. Its translation is CASGGPYSNQPQHF.

V and J are TRBV6-5 and TRBJ1-2; D unclear. The germline CDR1 and CDR2 sequences are MNHEY and SVGAGI. This CDR3 comprises 13 residues. Trimming stripped 0 bases from V and 8 bases from J, with 10 bases between. The CDR3 region has the DNA TGTGCCAGCAGTTACTCGTCCGGGGAAGGCTACACCTTC. Translated: CASSYSSGEGYTF.

The V and J genes are TRBV7-2 and TRBJ1-1; no clear D gene. Trimming stripped 0 bases from V and 5 bases from J, with 16 bases between. Looked up from germline, CDR1 is SGHTA and CDR2 is FQGNSA. The CDR3 contains 16 residues. The CDR3 is CASSLATTNVETEAFF. CDR3 DNA sequence: TGTGCCAGCAGCTTAGCCACAACTAACGTAGAAACTGAAGCTTTCTTT.

The rearrangement joins TRBV5-1 to TRBJ1-4; D is ambiguous. The CDR3 covers 13 residues. V was cut by 7 bases and J by 6 bases, with 13 bases left in between. From germline, CDR1 is SGHRS and CDR2 YFSETQ. CDR3 sequence (DNA): TGCGCCAGCTCGTCCGGGCGGGATGAAAAACTGTTTTTT. It codes for CASSSGRDEKLFF.

The chain carries TRBV5-6 and TRBJ1-6, with no clear D. V shed 2 bases and J shed 8 bases, with 14 bases lying between them. Germline loops: CDR1 SGHDT, CDR2 YYEEEE. The CDR3 sequence is 15 residues long. DNA of the CDR3: TGTGCCAGCAGCTTATTTGATGGCGGCTATTCACCCCTCCACTTT. This translates into CASSLFDGGYSPLHF.

CDR3 in DNA: TGTGCCAGCAGCTTTGGGACTAGCGACTACAATGAGCAGTTCTTC. Amino acids: CASSFGTSDYNEQFF. V and J are TRBV5-5 and TRBJ2-1; 10 nucleotides line up with TRBD2. Germline values: CDR1 SGHKS, CDR2 YYEKEE (reference sequence). V trimming: 2 bases; J trimming: 3 bases; junction bases outside the gene matches: 2. CDR3 size: 15 residues.

This sequence joins TRBV7-9 and TRBJ2-7; 13 bases are shared with TRBD2. The germline gives CDR1 SEHNR, CDR2 FQNEAQ (reference sequence). Unmatched junction bases numbered 5, after V lost 6 bases and J lost 6 bases. The CDR3 has 14 amino acids. The CDR3 loop reads CASSELAGGVEQYF. The CDR3 nucleotides are TGTGCCAGCAGTGAACTAGCGGGAGGGGTCGAGCAGTACTTC. Full variable domain (missing parts from reference TRBV7-9 and TRBJ2-7): DTGVSQNPRHKITKRGQNVTFRCDPISEHNRLYWYRQTLGQGPEFLTYFQNEAQLEKSRLLSDRFSAERPKGSFSTLEIQRTEQGDSAMYLCASSELAGGVEQYFGPGTRLTVT.

This clone has a handful of counts. The chain couples TRBV6-1 to TRBJ2-5; the match to TRBD2 covers 12 bases. Germline V gene data show CDR1 as MNHNS and CDR2 as SASEGT. J was trimmed by 4 bases and V by 4 bases; bases with no gene match: 10. CDR3 length equals 17 residues. In DNA form, the CDR3 reads TGTGCCAGCAGTGGATCACCGGGACTAGCGGGTTTAGAGACCCAGTACTTC. Amino acid sequence: CASSGSPGLAGLETQYF.

This clone occurred a few times. V and J are TRBV4-3 and TRBJ2-7; 9 bases agree with TRBD1. Trimming removed 4 bases from V and 4 bases from J; junction bases left unmatched: 5. The length of the CDR3 is 14 residues. Germline V gene lookup returns CDR1 LGHNA and CDR2 YSLEER. CDR3 amino acids: CASSPYRGQYEQYF. DNA for the CDR3: TGCGCCAGCAGCCCCTACAGGGGGCAATACGAGCAGTACTTC.

V gene TRBV6-5 combines with J gene TRBJ2-1; perhaps TRBD1 as D (6 bases). Trimming took 2 bases from V and 9 from J, leaving 11 bases between them. The germline V gene encodes CDR1 MNHEY and CDR2 SVGAGI. This CDR3 region has 13 residues. DNA of the CDR3: TGTGCCAGCAGTTACATGGGGGCTGGTGAGCAGTTCTTC. Translation: CASSYMGAGEQFF.

The chain employs TRBV5-1 and TRBJ2-3; 8 nucleotides line up with TRBD1. The CDR3 contains 14 residues. Germline-derived CDR1 and CDR2 are SGHRS and YFSETQ. With 10 bases clipped from V and 4 bases from J, the junction kept 11 bases outside the gene matches. The CDR3, as DNA: TGCGCCTCCCGGATGGCAGGGGGCCCAGATACGCAGTATTTT. This codes for CASRMAGGPDTQYF.

With regard to this clone: The sample has other DNA sequences that encode this CDR3 too. V is TRBV7-2 and J is TRBJ1-5, with 9 bases that match TRBD1. Germline CDR1 reads SGHTA; CDR2 reads FQGNSA. V was pared by 3 bases and J by 3 bases, with 3 bases of the junction left unmatched. The length of the CDR3 is 15 residues. CDR3 protein: CASSLGQGYNQPQHF. DNA for the CDR3: TGTGCCAGCAGCTTGGGACAGGGATACAATCAGCCCCAGCATTTT.

The chain uses TRBV27 and TRBJ1-2; TRBD1 aligns across 7 bases. This CDR3 region has 14 residues. After removal of 6 bases from V and 4 bases from J, the junction contained 8 bases not matched to a gene. Germline lookup yields CDR1 MNHEY and CDR2 SMNVEV (reference sequence). As DNA, the CDR3 is TGTGCCAGCAGGGGGGCAGGGGGAATCTATGGCTACACCTTC. Its protein product is CASRGAGGIYGYTF.

This chain links TRBV7-2 with TRBJ1-4, with 9 positions matching TRBD1. The V segment lost 3 bases and the J segment 4 bases; nucleotides outside the gene matches: 0. Germline V lookup: CDR1 SGHTA, CDR2 FQGNSA. CDR3 length: 14 residues. As DNA, the CDR3 is TGTGCCAGCAGCTTGGACAGGGGTAATGAAAAACTGTTTTTT. It codes for CASSLDRGNEKLFF.

The chain employs TRBV4-2 and TRBJ1-1; the D is unclear. Deletions cut 2 bases from V and 1 base from J, with 5 bases between. Per the germline V gene, CDR1 is LGHNA and CDR2 is YNFKEQ. This CDR3 has 13 residues. The CDR3 loop reads CASSQPENTEAFF. CDR3 nucleotides: TGTGCCAGCAGCCAACCAGAGAACACTGAAGCTTTCTTT.

The rearrangement joins TRBV7-2 to TRBJ1-1; TRBD1 agrees at 7 bases. CDR3 length: 17 residues. J gave up 0 bases and V 5 bases, and 12 bases lay outside the gene matches. CDR1 and CDR2 from the germline V gene are SGHTA and FQGNSA. The CDR3: CASSLAGQFRLNTEAFF. The CDR3 DNA follows: TGTGCCAGCAGCCTCGCGGGACAGTTTAGACTGAACACTGAAGCTTTCTTT.

This clone has a handful of counts. The chain joins TRBV21-1 to TRBJ1-2. TRBV21-1 is deemed a pseudogene. The CDR3 runs to 15 residues. The CDR3 nucleotides read TGTGCCAGCAGCAAAGTTCGGGGGGGGATAAGGGGCTACACCTTC. This codes for CASSKVRGGIRGYTF.

This clone was observed a handful of times. The V call is TRBV6-1, the J call TRBJ1-5, with unresolved D. V gave up 2 bases and J gave up 1 base, with 3 bases separating them. Looked up from germline, CDR1 is MNHNS and CDR2 is SASEGT. The CDR3 spans 13 residues. CDR3: CASSEQSNQPQHF. Here the CDR3 DNA reads TGTGCCAGCAGTGAACAAAGCAATCAGCCCCAGCATTTT.

This chain uses TRBV7-2 with TRBJ1-4, with TRBD1 as a possible D gene (6 bases). The germline gives CDR1 SGHTA, CDR2 FQGNSA. CDR3 size: 14 residues. Trimming removed 3 bases from V and 5 bases from J, with 10 bases in between. The CDR3 nucleotides read TGTGCCAGCAGCTTCGGCAGGGGAAATGAAAAACTGTTTTTT. It yields the protein CASSFGRGNEKLFF.

This sequence joins TRBV14 and TRBJ2-3; 9 bases are shared with TRBD1. Per germline, CDR1 SGHDN and CDR2 FVKESK. The CDR3 has 16 amino acids. The ends lost 3 bases at V and 6 bases at J; junction bases unmatched: 10. This CDR3 is CASSQPGQGVKDTQYF. CDR3 nucleotides: TGTGCCAGCAGCCAGCCGGGACAGGGAGTAAAGGATACGCAGTATTTT.